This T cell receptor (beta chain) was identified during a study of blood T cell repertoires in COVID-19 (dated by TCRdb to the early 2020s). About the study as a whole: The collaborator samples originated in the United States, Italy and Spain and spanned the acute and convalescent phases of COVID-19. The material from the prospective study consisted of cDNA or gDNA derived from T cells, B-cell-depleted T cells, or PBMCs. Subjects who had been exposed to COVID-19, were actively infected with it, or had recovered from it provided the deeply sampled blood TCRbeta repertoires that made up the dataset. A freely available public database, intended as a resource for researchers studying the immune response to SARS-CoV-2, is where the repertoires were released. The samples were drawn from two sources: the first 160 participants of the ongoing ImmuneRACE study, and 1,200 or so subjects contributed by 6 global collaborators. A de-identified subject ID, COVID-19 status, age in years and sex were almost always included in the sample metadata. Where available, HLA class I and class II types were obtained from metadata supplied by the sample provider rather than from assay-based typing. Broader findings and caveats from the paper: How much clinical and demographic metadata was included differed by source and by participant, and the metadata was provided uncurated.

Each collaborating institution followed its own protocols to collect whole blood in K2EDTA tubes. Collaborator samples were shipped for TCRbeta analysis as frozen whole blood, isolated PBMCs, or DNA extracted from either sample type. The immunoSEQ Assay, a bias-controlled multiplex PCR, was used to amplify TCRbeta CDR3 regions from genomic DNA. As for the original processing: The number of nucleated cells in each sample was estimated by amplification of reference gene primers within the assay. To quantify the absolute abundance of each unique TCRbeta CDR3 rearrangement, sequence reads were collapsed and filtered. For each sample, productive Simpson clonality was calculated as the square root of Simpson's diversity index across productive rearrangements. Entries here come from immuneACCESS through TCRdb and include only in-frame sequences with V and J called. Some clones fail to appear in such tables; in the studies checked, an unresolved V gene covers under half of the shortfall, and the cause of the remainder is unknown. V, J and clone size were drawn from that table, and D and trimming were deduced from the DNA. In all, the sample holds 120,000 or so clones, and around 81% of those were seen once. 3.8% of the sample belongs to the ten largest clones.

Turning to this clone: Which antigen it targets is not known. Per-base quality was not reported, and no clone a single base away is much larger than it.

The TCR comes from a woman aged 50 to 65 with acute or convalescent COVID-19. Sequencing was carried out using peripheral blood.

The nucleotide sequence reads TGCGCCAGCACAATTACAGGGGCCCCCTATGGCTACACCTTC. Translation gives CASTITGAPYGYTF. The chain is encoded by TRBV5-1 joined to TRBJ1-2; 7 central nucleotides agree with TRBD1. The CDR3 starts with the cysteine, ends with the phenylalanine, and has 14 residues. Just CDR3 DNA is preserved here, 42 bases in frame from base 1. The germline V gene encodes CDR1 SGHRS and CDR2 YFSETQ. Here V drops 6 bases and J drops 4 bases, and the junction holds 9 bases not matched to any gene.